The 10 T cell receptor beta chains below all came from one sample that was sequenced in a study of T cell repertoires in aging, cancer and after chemotherapy. The template was genomic DNA from peripheral blood, not RNA. A mixed TRB-A/B primer pool amplified rearranged TRB by multiplex touch-down PCR. TCRdb reprocessed the multiplex PCR reads via MiXCR and lists one record per CDR3 protein. The sample includes a few thousand distinct CDR3 sequences, 23% of them seen just once. Specimen: blood. Source of these receptors: a human donor with a blood cancer.

This clonotype occurred a few times. The chain has TRBV28 and TRBJ2-1, with D unclear. Per the germline V gene, CDR1 is MDHEN and CDR2 is SYDVKM. The V and J ends lost 3 bases and 2 bases respectively, with 2 bases between them. This CDR3 is built from 12 residues. CDR3 DNA sequence: TGTGCCAGCAGTTTCACCTACAATGAGCAGTTCTTC. It encodes CASSFTYNEQFF.

This clonotype was counted only a few times. The chain combines TRBV5-1 with TRBJ1-5; 9 bases are shared with TRBD1. Looked up from germline, CDR1 is SGHRS and CDR2 is YFSETQ. The CDR3 runs 15 residues. Trimming removed 4 bases from V and 0 bases from J; junction bases left unmatched: 2. CDR3 in amino acids: CASSLDRGSNQPQHF. The CDR3 DNA follows: TGCGCCAGCAGCCTGGACAGGGGTAGCAATCAGCCCCAGCATTTT.

In its sample, this clonotype ranks as medium-sized. The chain combines TRBV11-3 with TRBJ2-7; 7 positions agree with TRBD1. With 5 bases clipped from V and 4 bases from J, the junction kept 8 bases outside the gene matches. The germline V gene has CDR1 SGHNT and CDR2 YENEEA. This CDR3 region has 14 residues. The CDR3 coding sequence is TGTGCCAGCAGCCAAGCTACAGGGGAGTACGAGCAGTACTTC. This translates into CASSQATGEYEQYF.

This clonotype was picked up a small number of times. The chain combines TRBV20-1 with TRBJ2-1; a possible D gene is TRBD2 (7 bases). Germline CDR1 and CDR2: DFQATT and SNEGSKA (reference sequence). The CDR3 sequence is 14 residues long. Trimming removed 6 bases from V and 7 bases from J, with 19 bases in between. The CDR3 bases are TGCAGTGCAACCCTGGGGGGGGCTAATAATGAGCAGTTCTTC. Encoded protein: CSATLGGANNEQFF.

This clonotype is deemed medium-sized. V usage is TRBV29-1 and J usage is TRBJ1-1; D gene unclear. This CDR3 is built from 15 residues. V was cut by 4 bases and J by 0 bases, with 15 bases left in between. CDR1 is SQVTM and CDR2 is ANQGSEA in the germline V gene. CDR3 coding DNA: TGCAGCGTTGTGCCCCTGCTACGAGTGAACACTGAAGCTTTCTTT. Translated, it gives CSVVPLLRVNTEAFF.

The count of this clonotype is one. The chain uses TRBV15 and TRBJ1-6; D is perhaps TRBD1 (6 bases). Germline V lookup: CDR1 LNHNV, CDR2 YYDKDF (reference sequence). The CDR3 has 15 residues. The germline V and J ends were trimmed by 8 bases and 9 bases, with 20 bases remaining between them. DNA of the CDR3: TGTGCCACCTCCCTGCCACACAGGGTAGGTTCACCCCTCCACTTT. Translation: CATSLPHRVGSPLHF.

The chain couples TRBV5-1 to TRBJ2-7, with 10 bases lining up with TRBD2. CDR3 length: 15 residues. V shed 4 bases, J shed 3 bases, and the junction held 7 bases outside the gene matches. CDR1 and CDR2 from the germline V gene are SGHRS and YFSETQ. The CDR3 loop is CASSATSGAYYEQYF. CDR3 sequence (DNA): TGCGCCAGCAGCGCTACTAGCGGGGCATACTACGAGCAGTACTTC.

The rearrangement uses TRBV2 and TRBJ2-5; no clear D. The V end was cut by 2 bases, the J end by 1 base, with 5 bases between. The CDR3 loop spans 13 amino acids. Germline assignment: CDR1 SNHLY and CDR2 FYNNEI. CDR3 nucleotide sequence: TGTGCCAGCAGTGAATCTGTCCAAGAGACCCAGTACTTC. This sequence encodes CASSESVQETQYF.

The V and J genes are TRBV20-1 and TRBJ2-7, with D unresolved. Germline V lookup: CDR1 DFQATT, CDR2 SNEGSKA (reference sequence). The CDR3 is 16 residues long. Trimming shortened V by 3 bases and J by 2 bases, and 20 bases separated the two germline ends. CDR3 amino acids: CSARSPGSTGTYEQYF. In nucleotides, the CDR3 is TGCAGTGCTAGGTCCCCTGGCTCCACGGGCACCTACGAGCAGTACTTC.

In its sample, this clonotype was seen a few times. The V gene is TRBV6-1, the J gene TRBJ1-2, with D possibly matching TRBD1 (5 bases). Looked up from germline, CDR1 is MNHNS and CDR2 is SASEGT. V was pared by 1 base and J by 3 bases, with 9 bases between. The CDR3 length is 14 residues. The CDR3 here is CASSEGQTYYGYTF. As DNA, the CDR3 is TGTGCCAGCAGTGAAGGACAGACTTACTATGGCTACACCTTC.